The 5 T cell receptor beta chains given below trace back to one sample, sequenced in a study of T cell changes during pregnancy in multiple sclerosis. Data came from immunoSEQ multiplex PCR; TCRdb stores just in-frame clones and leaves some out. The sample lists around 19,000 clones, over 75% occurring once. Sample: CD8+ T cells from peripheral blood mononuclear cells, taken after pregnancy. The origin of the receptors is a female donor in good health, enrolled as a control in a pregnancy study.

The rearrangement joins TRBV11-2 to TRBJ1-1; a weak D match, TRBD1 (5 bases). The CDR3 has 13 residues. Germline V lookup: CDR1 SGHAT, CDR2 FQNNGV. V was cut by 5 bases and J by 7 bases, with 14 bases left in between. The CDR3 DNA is TGTGCCAGCAGCCCACGAAGGAGGGGTGAAGCTTTCTTT. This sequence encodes CASSPRRRGEAFF.

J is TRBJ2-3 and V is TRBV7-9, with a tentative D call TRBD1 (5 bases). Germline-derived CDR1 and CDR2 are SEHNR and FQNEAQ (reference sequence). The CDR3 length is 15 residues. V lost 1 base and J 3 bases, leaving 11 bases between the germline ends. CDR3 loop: CASSLGQGETDTQYF. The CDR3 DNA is TGTGCCAGCAGCTTAGGTCAGGGCGAAACAGATACGCAGTATTTT.

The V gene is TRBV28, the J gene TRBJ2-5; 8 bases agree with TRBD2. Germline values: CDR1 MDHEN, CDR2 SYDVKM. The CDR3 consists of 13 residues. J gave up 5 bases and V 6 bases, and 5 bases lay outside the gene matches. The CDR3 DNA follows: TGTGCCAGCAGGGCGACTAGCGCGGAGACCCAGTACTTC. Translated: CASRATSAETQYF. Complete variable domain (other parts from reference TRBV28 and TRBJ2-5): DVKVTQSSRYLVKRTGEKVFLECVQDMDHENMFWYRQDPGLGLRLIYFSYDVKMKEKGDIPEGYSVSREKKERFSLILESASTNQTSMYLCASRATSAETQYFGPGTRLLVL.

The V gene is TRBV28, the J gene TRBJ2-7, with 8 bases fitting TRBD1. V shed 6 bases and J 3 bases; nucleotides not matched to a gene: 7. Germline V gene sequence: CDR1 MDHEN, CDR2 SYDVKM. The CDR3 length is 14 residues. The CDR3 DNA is TGTGCCAGCAGCGACTTAGGGACAGGCTACGAGCAGTACTTC. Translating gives CASSDLGTGYEQYF. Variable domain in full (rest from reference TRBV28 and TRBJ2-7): DVKVTQSSRYLVKRTGEKVFLECVQDMDHENMFWYRQDPGLGLRLIYFSYDVKMKEKGDIPEGYSVSREKKERFSLILESASTNQTSMYLCASSDLGTGYEQYFGPGTRLTVT.

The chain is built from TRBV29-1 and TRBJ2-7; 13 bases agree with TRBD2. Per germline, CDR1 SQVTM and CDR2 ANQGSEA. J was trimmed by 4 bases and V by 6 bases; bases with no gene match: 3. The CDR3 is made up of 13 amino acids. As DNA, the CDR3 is TGCAGCGTCCGACTAGCGGGAGGTTACGAGCAGTACTTC. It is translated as CSVRLAGGYEQYF.